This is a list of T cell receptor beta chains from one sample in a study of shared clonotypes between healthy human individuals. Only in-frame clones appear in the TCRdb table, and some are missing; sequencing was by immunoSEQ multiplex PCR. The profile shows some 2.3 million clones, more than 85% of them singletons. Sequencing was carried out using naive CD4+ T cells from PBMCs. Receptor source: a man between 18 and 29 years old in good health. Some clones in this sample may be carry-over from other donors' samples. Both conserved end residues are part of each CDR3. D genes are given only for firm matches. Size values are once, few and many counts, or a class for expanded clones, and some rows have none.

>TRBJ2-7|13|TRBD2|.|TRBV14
TGTGCCAGCAGCCGAGGACTAGCCAGGGGGCAGTACTTC
CASSRGLARGQYF
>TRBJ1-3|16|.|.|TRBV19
TGTGCCAGTGGGTCTCGGGCCAGTCCTTCTGGAAACACCATATATTTT
CASGSRASPSGNTIYF
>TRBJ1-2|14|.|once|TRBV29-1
TGCAGCGTTATAGACAGGAAGAATTTCTATGGCTACACCTTC
CSVIDRKNFYGYTF
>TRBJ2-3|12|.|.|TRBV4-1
TGCGCCAGCAGCGTAGGGTCGGATACGCAGTATTTT
CASSVGSDTQYF
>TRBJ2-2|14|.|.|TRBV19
TGTGCCAGTTGTGGTAGCGAGAACACCGGGGAGCTGTTTTTT
CASCGSENTGELFF
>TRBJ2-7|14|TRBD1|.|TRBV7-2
TGTGCCAGCAGCAAGGGACAGACCTCCTACGAGCAGTACTTC
CASSKGQTSYEQYF
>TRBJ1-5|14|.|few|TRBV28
TGTGCCAGCAGTTTAGCTTTTGGGAATCAGCCCCAGCATTTT
CASSLAFGNQPQHF
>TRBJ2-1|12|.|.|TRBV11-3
TGTGCCAGCAGCTCCCAGGGATATGAGCAGTTCTTC
CASSSQGYEQFF
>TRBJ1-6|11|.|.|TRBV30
TGTGCCTGGAGTGTAAGGCAAGCCCTCCACTTT
CAWSVRQALHF
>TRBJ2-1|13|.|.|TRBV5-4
TGTGCCAGCAGCTTGAGTATGGCAGCGGGCGAATTCTTC
CASSLSMAAGEFF
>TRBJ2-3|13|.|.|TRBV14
TGTGCCAGCAGCCAAGAGGGGGTGGATACGCAGTATTTT
CASSQEGVDTQYF
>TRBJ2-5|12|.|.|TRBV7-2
TGTGCCAGCAGCTTGGGTCAAGAGACCCAGTACTTC
CASSLGQETQYF
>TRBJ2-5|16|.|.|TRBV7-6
TGTGCCAGCAGCACCGGGACGGTGAGGATCGTGGAGACCCAGTACTTC
CASSTGTVRIVETQYF
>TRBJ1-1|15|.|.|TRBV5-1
TGCGCCAGCAGCCCGGCGGGGGGAAAGGCCACTGAAGCTTTCTTT
CASSPAGGKATEAFF
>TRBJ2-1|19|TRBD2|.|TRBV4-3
TGCGCCAGCAGCCAAGATCACGTCAGGCCTAGCGGGAGCAACAATGAGCAGTTCTTC
CASSQDHVRPSGSNNEQFF
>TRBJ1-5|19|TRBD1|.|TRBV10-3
TGTGCCACCCGGGGGTTGGGGACAGGGGAACCCCATAGCAATCAGCCCCAGCATTTT
CATRGLGTGEPHSNQPQHF
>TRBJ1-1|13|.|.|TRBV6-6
TGTGCCAGCAGTTCCCGAAAGAACACTGAAGCTTTCTTT
CASSSRKNTEAFF
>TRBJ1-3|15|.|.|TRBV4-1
TGCGCCAGCAGCCACGGACTGATATCTGGAAACACCATATATTTT
CASSHGLISGNTIYF
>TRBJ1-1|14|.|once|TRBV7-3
TGTGCCAGCAGTACATCACAGGTGAACACTGAAGCTTTCTTT
CASSTSQVNTEAFF
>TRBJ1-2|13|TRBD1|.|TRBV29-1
TGCAGCGTTGACCGTTGGACAGGGTATGGCTACACCTTC
CSVDRWTGYGYTF
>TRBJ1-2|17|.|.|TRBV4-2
TGTGCCAGCAGCCAGGTCTCGGGTGGGGAATGGGACTATGGCTACACCTTC
CASSQVSGGEWDYGYTF
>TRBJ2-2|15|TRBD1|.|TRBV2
TGTGCCAGCAGACGTGGGACAGGGGGCACCGGGGAGCTGTTTTTT
CASRRGTGGTGELFF
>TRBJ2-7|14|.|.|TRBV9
TGTGCCAGCAGCGTAGCGGGACACTCCTACGAGCAGTACTTC
CASSVAGHSYEQYF
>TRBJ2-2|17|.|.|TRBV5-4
TGTGCCAGCAGCTTGGGCTTATCCGGGACGAACACCGGGGAGCTGTTTTTT
CASSLGLSGTNTGELFF
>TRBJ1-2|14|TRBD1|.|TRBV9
TGTGCCAGCAGCGTAGCAGGGGGGACAAGTGGCTACACCTTC
CASSVAGGTSGYTF
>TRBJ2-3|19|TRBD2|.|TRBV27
TGTGCCAGCAGTCCCATACCTCCTAGGCTAGCGGGAGAACGAGATACGCAGTATTTT
CASSPIPPRLAGERDTQYF
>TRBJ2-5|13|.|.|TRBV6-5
TGTGCCACCCGGTCCCTACTGGGTGAGACCCAGTACTTC
CATRSLLGETQYF
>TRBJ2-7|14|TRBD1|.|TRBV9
TGTGCCAGCAGCCGCATTTTGGACAGGGGGGAGCAGTACTTC
CASSRILDRGEQYF
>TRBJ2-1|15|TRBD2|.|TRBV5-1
TGCGCCAGCAGCTTGGAAGCGGGAAGCTACAATGAGCAGTTCTTC
CASSLEAGSYNEQFF
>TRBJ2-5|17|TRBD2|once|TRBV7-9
TGTGCCAGCATATCAGTAGGCGGGAGGGGTAAATTGGAGACCCAGTACTTC
CASISVGGRGKLETQYF
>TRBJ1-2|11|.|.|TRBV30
TGTGCCTGCACCACAGGGAGAGGCTACACCTTC
CACTTGRGYTF
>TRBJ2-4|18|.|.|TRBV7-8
TGTGCCAGCAGCTTAGAGCAGGACACCAGACTAGCCAAAAACATTCAGTACTTC
CASSLEQDTRLAKNIQYF
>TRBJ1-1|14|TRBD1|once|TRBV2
TGTGCCACCCGAGACAGGGGTTTTCTGACTGAAGCTTTCTTT
CATRDRGFLTEAFF
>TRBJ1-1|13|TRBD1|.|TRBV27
TGTGCCAACAAGGGGGCAAAGGGCACTGAAGCTTTCTTT
CANKGAKGTEAFF
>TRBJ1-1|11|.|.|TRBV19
TGTGCCAGTAGTATACAGGCTGAAGCTTTCTTT
CASSIQAEAFF
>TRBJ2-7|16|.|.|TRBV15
TGTGCCACCAGCAGAGTACCCACAGGGAAGGGGGACGAGCAGTACTTC
CATSRVPTGKGDEQYF
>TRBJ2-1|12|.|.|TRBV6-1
TGTGCCTCCAGTGTGCGTGTCTATGAGCAGTTCTTC
CASSVRVYEQFF
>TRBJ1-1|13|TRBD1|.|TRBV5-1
TGCGCCAGCAGCCGACAGGGGAACACTGAAGCTTTCTTT
CASSRQGNTEAFF
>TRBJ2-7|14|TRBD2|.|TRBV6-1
TGTGCCATCCGACAAGCGGGAGGGCCGGGGGAGCAGTACTTC
CAIRQAGGPGEQYF
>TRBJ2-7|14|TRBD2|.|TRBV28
TGTGCCAGCATGACTAGCGGGCCTACCTACGAGCAGTACTTC
CASMTSGPTYEQYF
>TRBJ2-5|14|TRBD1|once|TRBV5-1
TGCGCCAGCAGCTTGGGACAGGGTAGGGAGACCCAGTACTTC
CASSLGQGRETQYF
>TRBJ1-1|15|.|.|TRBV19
TGTGCCAGTAGCATACCCGGCGTCCCGAACACTGAAGCTTTCTTT
CASSIPGVPNTEAFF
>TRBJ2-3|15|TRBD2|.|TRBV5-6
TGTGCCAGCAGCTCCACTAGCGTTAGCACAGATACGCAGTATTTT
CASSSTSVSTDTQYF
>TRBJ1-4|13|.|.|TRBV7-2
TGTGCCAGCAGCTTAGGGACCGAGGGAAAACTGTTTTTT
CASSLGTEGKLFF
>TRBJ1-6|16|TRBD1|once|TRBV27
TGTGCCAGCAGTTTATTGTCGAGACAGGGGAATTCACCCCTCCACTTT
CASSLLSRQGNSPLHF
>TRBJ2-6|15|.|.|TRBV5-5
TGTGCCAGCAGCCCTTACAGCTCTGGGGCCAACGTCCTGACTTTC
CASSPYSSGANVLTF
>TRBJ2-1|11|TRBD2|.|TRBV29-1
TGCAGCGTGGGACTAGCGCGTGAGCAGTTCTTC
CSVGLAREQFF
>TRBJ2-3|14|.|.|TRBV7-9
TGTGCCAGCAGCTTAGGGCTGTCCACAGATACGCAGTATTTT
CASSLGLSTDTQYF
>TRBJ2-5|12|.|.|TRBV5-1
TGCGCCAGCAGCTTGGGACTGGAGACCCAGTACTTC
CASSLGLETQYF
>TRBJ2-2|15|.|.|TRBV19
TGTGCCAGTAGTTACCTGGGGGCGCGTGGCGGGGAGCTGTTTTTT
CASSYLGARGGELFF
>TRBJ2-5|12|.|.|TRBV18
TGTGCCAGCTCCCCGGGAGAAGAGACCCAGTACTTC
CASSPGEETQYF
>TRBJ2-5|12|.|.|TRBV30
TGTGCCTGGGGGCGGGACCAGAGGACCCAGTACTTC
CAWGRDQRTQYF
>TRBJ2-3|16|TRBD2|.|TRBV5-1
TGCGCCAGCAGCTTGGTAGCGGGAGTTTACACAGATACGCAGTATTTT
CASSLVAGVYTDTQYF
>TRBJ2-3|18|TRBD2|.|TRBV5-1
TGCGCCAGCAGCTTGGTAGGGGATCTAGCGGTTAGCACAGATACGCAGTATTTT
CASSLVGDLAVSTDTQYF